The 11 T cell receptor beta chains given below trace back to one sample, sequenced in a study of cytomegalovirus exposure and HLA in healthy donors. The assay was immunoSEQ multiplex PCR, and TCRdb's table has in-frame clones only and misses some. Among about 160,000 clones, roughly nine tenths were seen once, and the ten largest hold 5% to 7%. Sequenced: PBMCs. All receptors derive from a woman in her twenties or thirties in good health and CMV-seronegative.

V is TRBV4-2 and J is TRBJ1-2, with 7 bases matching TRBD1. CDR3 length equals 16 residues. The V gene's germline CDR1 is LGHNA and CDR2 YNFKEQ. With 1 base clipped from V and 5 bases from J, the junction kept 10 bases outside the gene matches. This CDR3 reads CASSQAPGQKGYGYTF. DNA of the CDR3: TGTGCCAGCAGCCAAGCCCCGGGACAGAAGGGGTATGGCTACACCTTC.

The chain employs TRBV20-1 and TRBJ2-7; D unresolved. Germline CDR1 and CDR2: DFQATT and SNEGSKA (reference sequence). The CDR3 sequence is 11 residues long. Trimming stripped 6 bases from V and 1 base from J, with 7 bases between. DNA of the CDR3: TGCAGTGCGGCGAGTTCCTACGAGCAGTACTTC. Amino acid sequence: CSAASSYEQYF.

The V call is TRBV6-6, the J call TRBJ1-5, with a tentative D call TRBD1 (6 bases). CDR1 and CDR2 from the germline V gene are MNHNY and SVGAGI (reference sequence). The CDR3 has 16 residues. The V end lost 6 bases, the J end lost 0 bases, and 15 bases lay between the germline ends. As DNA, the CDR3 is TGTGCCAGCAGCCGCGGACAGCGAGATAGCAATCAGCCCCAGCATTTT. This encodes CASSRGQRDSNQPQHF.

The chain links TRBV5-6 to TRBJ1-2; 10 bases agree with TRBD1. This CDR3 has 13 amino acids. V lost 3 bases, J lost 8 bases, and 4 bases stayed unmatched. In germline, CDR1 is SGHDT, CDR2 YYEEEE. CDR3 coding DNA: TGTGCCAGCAGCTGGGACAGGGGACTCGGCTACACCTTC. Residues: CASSWDRGLGYTF. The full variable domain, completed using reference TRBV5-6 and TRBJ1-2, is DAGVTQSPTHLIKTRGQQVTLRCSPKSGHDTVSWYQQALGQGPQFIFQYYEEEERQRGNFPDRFSGHQFPNYSSELNVNALLLGDSALYLCASSWDRGLGYTFGSGTRLTVV.

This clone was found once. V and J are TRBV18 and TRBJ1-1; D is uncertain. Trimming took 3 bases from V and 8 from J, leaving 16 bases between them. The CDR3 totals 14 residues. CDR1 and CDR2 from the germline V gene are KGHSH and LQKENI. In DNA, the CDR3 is TGTGCCAGCTCACCTATACCCGGGATATCAGAAGCTTTCTTT. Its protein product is CASSPIPGISEAFF.

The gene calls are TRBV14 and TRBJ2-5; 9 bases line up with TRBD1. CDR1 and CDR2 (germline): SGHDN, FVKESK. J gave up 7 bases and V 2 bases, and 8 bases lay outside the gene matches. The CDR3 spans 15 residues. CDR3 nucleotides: TGTGCCAGCAGCCAACCCGGACAGGGGAAGGTGACCCAGTACTTC. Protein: CASSQPGQGKVTQYF.

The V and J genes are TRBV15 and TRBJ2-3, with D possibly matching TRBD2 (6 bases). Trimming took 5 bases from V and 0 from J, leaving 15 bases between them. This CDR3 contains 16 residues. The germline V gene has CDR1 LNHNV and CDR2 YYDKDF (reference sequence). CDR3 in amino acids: CATSPVAAISTDTQYF. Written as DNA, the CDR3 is TGTGCCACCAGCCCCGTAGCGGCAATTAGCACAGATACGCAGTATTTT. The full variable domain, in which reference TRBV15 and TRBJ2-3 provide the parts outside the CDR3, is DAMVIQNPRYQVTQFGKPVTLSCSQTLNHNVMYWYQQKSSQAPKLLFHYYDKDFNNEADTPDNFQSRRPNTSFCFLDIRSPGLGDTAMYLCATSPVAAISTDTQYFGPGTRLTVL.

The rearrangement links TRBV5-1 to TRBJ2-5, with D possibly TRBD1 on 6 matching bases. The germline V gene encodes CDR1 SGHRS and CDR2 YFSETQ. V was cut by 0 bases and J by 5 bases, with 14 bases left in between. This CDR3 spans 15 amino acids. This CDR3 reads CASSLAPGQRETQYF. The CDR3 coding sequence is TGCGCCAGCAGCTTGGCCCCGGGACAAAGGGAGACCCAGTACTTC.

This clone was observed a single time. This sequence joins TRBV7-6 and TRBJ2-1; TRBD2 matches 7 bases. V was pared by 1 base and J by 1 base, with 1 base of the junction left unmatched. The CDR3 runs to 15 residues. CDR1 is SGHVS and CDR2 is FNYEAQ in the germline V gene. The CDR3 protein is CASSLGGGSYNEQFF. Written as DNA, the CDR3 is TGTGCCAGCAGCTTAGGCGGGGGATCCTACAATGAGCAGTTCTTC.

Here the CDR3 reads CASSLGPKETQYF. The CDR3 coding sequence is TGTGCCAGCAGCTTAGGCCCAAAGGAGACCCAGTACTTC. V usage is TRBV7-2 and J usage is TRBJ2-5, with D unclear. Trimming stripped 1 base from V and 5 bases from J, with 8 bases between. CDR1 is SGHTA, CDR2 FQGNSA, per germline. The CDR3 extends over 13 amino acids.

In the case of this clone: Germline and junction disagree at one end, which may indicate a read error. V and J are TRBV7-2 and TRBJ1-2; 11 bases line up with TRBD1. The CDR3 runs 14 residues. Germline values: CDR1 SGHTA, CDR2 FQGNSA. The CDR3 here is CASSLEVRTGGLNF. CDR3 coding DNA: TGTGCCAGCAGCTTAGAAGTGCGGACAGGGGGCCTCAACTTC.